The TCR beta chain under discussion was sequenced for a study of cytomegalovirus exposure and HLA in healthy donors. The donors comprised healthy bone marrow donors. As regards this clone: The antigen is unknown.

The V and J ends lost 3 bases and 0 bases respectively, with 6 bases between them. The CDR3 has 14 residues. In germline, CDR1 is LNHDA, CDR2 SQIVND (reference sequence). Study observations and caveats: The study put some 160 TCR beta chains on its list as cytomegalovirus-associated. The HLA-A and HLA-B alleles of most subjects were reportedly predicted accurately from TCR beta sequences.

Vbeta (60) and Jbeta (13) primers were used in the PCR. Using immunoSEQ multiplex PCR, the repertoire was profiled, and TCRdb retains in-frame clones only, with some absent. The sample contains 40,000 or so clones, more than 70% of which appear only once. Sequences were obtained from PBMCs. The chain employs TRBV19 and TRBJ1-5; D gene ambiguous. This sequence was found in a woman in her twenties or thirties in good health and CMV-seropositive. As DNA, the CDR3 is TGTGCCAGTAGTATCACCAGTAGCAATCAGCCCCAGCATTTT. Encoded protein: CASSITSSNQPQHF.